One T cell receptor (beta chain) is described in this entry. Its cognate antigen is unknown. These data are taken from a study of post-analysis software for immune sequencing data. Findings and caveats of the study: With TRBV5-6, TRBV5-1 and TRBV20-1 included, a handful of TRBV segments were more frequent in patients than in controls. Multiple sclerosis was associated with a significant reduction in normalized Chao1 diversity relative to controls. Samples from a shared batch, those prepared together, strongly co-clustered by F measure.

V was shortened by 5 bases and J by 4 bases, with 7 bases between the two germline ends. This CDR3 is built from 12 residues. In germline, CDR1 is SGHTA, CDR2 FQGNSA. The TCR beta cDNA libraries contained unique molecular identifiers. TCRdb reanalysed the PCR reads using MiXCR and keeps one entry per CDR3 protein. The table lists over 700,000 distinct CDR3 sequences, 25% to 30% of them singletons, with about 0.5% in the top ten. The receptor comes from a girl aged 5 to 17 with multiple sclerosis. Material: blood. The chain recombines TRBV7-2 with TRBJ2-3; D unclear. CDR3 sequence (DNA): TGTGCCAGCAGCGCCTTCGCAGATACGCAGTATTTT. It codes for CASSAFADTQYF.